The clone carrying this T cell receptor (beta chain) was seen a few times. The antigen remains unidentified. Next came a second PCR, run for about 6 to 11 cycles, which used a sample-barcoded 5' primer along with a J-beta primer mix. TCRdb re-called the 5' RACE reads with MiXCR, one entry per CDR3 protein. This sample carries over 600,000 distinct CDR3 sequences, around 20% of them seen once, and the ten largest clones take approximately 3.7%. Unmatched junction bases numbered 3, after V lost 5 bases and J lost 7 bases. CDR3 length equals 14 residues. From germline, CDR1 is SEHNR and CDR2 FQNEAQ (reference sequence). This specimen belongs to a study of blood T cells in healthy people across ages. Whole-study results and caveats: Older age coincided with a roughly linear decline in TCR beta diversity per million T cells. Unsorted PBMC input precluded a conclusive naive versus antigen-experienced comparison.

The chain recombines TRBV7-9 with TRBJ1-6, with 9 positions matching TRBD1. The material sequenced was blood. The TCR originated in a man aged 65 to 85 in good health. The CDR3 here is CASSPDRGNSPLHF. The CDR3, as DNA: TGTGCCAGCAGCCCGGACAGGGGCAATTCACCCCTCCACTTT.